A single sample is the source of the 9 T cell receptor beta chains below, sequenced in a study of regulatory T cells in long-lasting Graves disease. Time point given: newly diagnosed GD, antithyroid drugs for less than 3 months. TCR sequences were obtained from RNA taken from PBMCs. According to the study, TCR beta libraries were built with iRepertoire HTBI primers and CDR3-region Arm-PCR. MiXCR, run by TCRdb on the multiplex PCR reads, gives a single entry per CDR3 protein. The repertoire has roughly 400,000 distinct CDR3 sequences, approximately 15% of them found once; the top ten carry approximately 7.8%. The sample was also linked to a second study, of T cells in Graves' hyperthyroidism and ophthalmopathy.

The sequenced sample was peripheral blood mononuclear cells (PBMCs), obtained at new diagnosis, from a patient treated with antithyroid drugs. These receptors all stem from a woman between 40 and 55 years old with Graves disease.

This clonotype has ten or more counts. The chain is built from TRBV20-1 and TRBJ2-3; D is unclear. Germline V gene lookup returns CDR1 DFQATT and CDR2 SNEGSKA (reference sequence). The CDR3 extends over 11 amino acids. Trimming shortened V by 6 bases and J by 4 bases, and 8 bases separated the two germline ends. CDR3 coding DNA: TGCAGTGCCCACAGAGCAGATACGCAGTATTTT. Translation gives CSAHRADTQYF.

In this sample, this clonotype turned up many times. The V and J genes are TRBV6-1 and TRBJ1-5; 9 bases are a match to TRBD1. Germline V gene data show CDR1 as MNHNS and CDR2 as SASEGT. CDR3 length: 17 amino acids. V lost 7 bases, J lost 2 bases, and 12 bases stayed unmatched. CDR3 nucleotides: TGTGCCAGCACAAACCAACAGGGGGCTAAGGGCAATCAGCCCCAGCATTTT. Its translation: CASTNQQGAKGNQPQHF.

CDR3 sequence reads: CASSIRTSGTFEQFF. The CDR3 region has the DNA TGTGCCAGCAGTATTAGGACTAGCGGGACATTTGAGCAGTTCTTC. The rearrangement links TRBV12-3 or TRBV12-4 to TRBJ2-1; 12 positions match TRBD2. Trimming took 5 bases from V and 9 from J; bases not matched to a gene: 8. This CDR3 spans 15 amino acids.

This clonotype showed up many times. This chain connects TRBV28 to TRBJ2-7; 12 bases agree with TRBD2. In germline, CDR1 is MDHEN, CDR2 SYDVKM. The CDR3 has 16 residues. Losses at the gene ends were 1 base for V and 5 bases for J; bases not matched to a gene: 6. CDR3 sequence: CASSLFLTSGRNEQYF. The CDR3 DNA reads TGTGCCAGCAGTTTATTCTTGACTAGCGGGAGAAACGAGCAGTACTTC.

J is TRBJ1-5 and V is TRBV20-1; possible D gene TRBD1, 5 bases. CDR3 size: 14 residues. Germline assignment: CDR1 DFQATT and CDR2 SNEGSKA (reference sequence). Trimming cost V 3 bases and J 1 base, with 10 bases left between them. Here the CDR3 DNA reads TGCAGTGCTAGGGGACCTCTGAGCAATCAGCCCCAGCATTTT. Translating gives CSARGPLSNQPQHF.

This clonotype was counted at least ten times. J is TRBJ1-2 and V is TRBV28, with 7 bases fitting TRBD1. Looked up from germline, CDR1 is MDHEN and CDR2 is SYDVKM. CDR3 size: 15 residues. J was trimmed by 4 bases and V by 6 bases; bases with no gene match: 11. The DNA for the CDR3 is TGTGCCAGCAGCTTGGTCCAGGGGGGCGGCTATGGCTACACCTTC. Its protein is CASSLVQGGGYGYTF.

This clonotype was detected many times. This rearrangement joins TRBV7-9 to TRBJ1-2, with a weak D call TRBD1 (6 bases). The germline gives CDR1 SEHNR, CDR2 FQNEAQ (reference sequence). The CDR3 runs 14 residues. Trimming took off 5 bases at V and 3 bases at J, with 13 bases between the two ends. CDR3 in DNA: TGTGCCAGCAGCAGACAGGAATTCTACTATGGCTACACCTTC. It yields the protein CASSRQEFYYGYTF.

The CDR3 nucleotides are TGTGCCAGCTCCGAGACTAGCGTCTCCTACAATGAGCAGTTCTTC. It is translated as CASSETSVSYNEQFF. The V call is TRBV2, the J call TRBJ2-1, with 8 bases matching TRBD2. CDR3 length: 15 amino acids. Germline assignment: CDR1 SNHLY and CDR2 FYNNEI. Trimming took 8 bases from V and 0 from J; bases not matched to a gene: 6.

This clonotype was recorded many times. This chain joins TRBV11-2 and TRBJ2-5; 7 bases are shared with TRBD1. The CDR3 is 15 residues long. From germline, CDR1 is SGHAT and CDR2 FQNNGV. Germline trimming cut 5 bases from V and 4 bases from J; bases unmatched to any gene: 10. In DNA, the CDR3 is TGTGCCAGCAGCCCGTCGGGACAGCAACTAGAGACCCAGTACTTC. Protein sequence: CASSPSGQQLETQYF.